This record concerns one T cell receptor (beta chain) sequence. It has no known antigen specificity. It has no much larger one-base neighbor in the sample; base qualities were not kept. According to the study, the label for this sample's time point signals: after dendritic cell vaccination, including at tumor progression/relapse. Patients were selected for having adequate residual fresh-frozen tumor tissue and more than two years of available survival data. Molecular status otherwise varied across the glioblastoma patients, but none of them carried an isocitrate dehydrogenase mutation. PBMC collection took place before vaccination, two weeks after the third vaccination, and at tumor progression if progression occurred. The Qiagen DNeasy Blood extraction Kit was used to extract genomic DNA. The sample originates from a study of glioma-infiltrating T cells after dendritic cell vaccination (dated by TCRdb to the mid-2010s). The study in broad terms: Of the 15 glioblastoma patients in the cohort, all drawn from Phase I and II dendritic cell vaccination trials, 9 were newly diagnosed and 6 had recurrent disease. Deep sequencing of TCR beta CDR3 regions was used to quantify tumor-infiltrating lymphocyte content and compare tumor and blood repertoires in dendritic cell-vaccinated glioblastoma patients. Between the early 2000s and the early 2010s, the patients were given dendritic cell vaccination pulsed with autologous tumor lysate. To make the vaccine, monocyte-derived dendritic cells were cultured for less than nine days with IL-4 and GM-CSF and then pulsed overnight with autologous tumor lysate. Each patient was given three intradermal dendritic cell vaccine injections, spaced two weeks apart, in the arm below the axilla. TCR sequencing metrics, including TIL content and tumor-blood repertoire overlap, were correlated with survival after dendritic cell vaccination. Study-wide conclusions, independent of this receptor: The cohort was small and heterogeneous, few patients had complete blood and tumor sets, and even fewer had initial-recurrent tumor pairs. Higher estimated pretreatment TIL content predicted longer time to progression and overall survival after dendritic cell vaccination. No direct relationship between TCR clonality and survival was found, suggesting a diverse polyclonal response may matter. The response model built on TCR overlap across three groups was characterized as speculative, with prospective validation still needed.

Reading the germline V gene gives CDR1 ENHRY and CDR2 SYGVKD. From the cysteine through the phenylalanine, the CDR3 covers 15 amino acids. Left in the record is the CDR3 DNA by itself, 45 bases read in frame from the first base. V trim: 10 bases; J trim: 3 bases; unmatched bases: 8. The immunoSEQ assay amplified TCRB CDR3 regions from around 2.1 micrograms of genomic DNA, or from all available DNA when less than that amount was available. The multiplex PCR relied on 60 forward primers for TCR V beta segments and 13 reverse primers for J beta segments. Synthetic control templates were spiked into each sample at limiting dilution to estimate reads per starting template. The Illumina HiSeq System generated 87 bp sequencing reads. The original pipeline was this. To remove PCR and sequencing errors, closely related sequences were merged with a nearest neighbor algorithm. TCR overlap was defined as the percentage of unique tumor TCR beta sequences that were also present in the same patient's peripheral blood. The source is immuneACCESS, and TCRdb retained only in-frame sequences with V and J called. Part of the clones is not carried over; for the studies checked, unresolved V genes explain less than half of this, and the remainder is unexplained. The D gene and trimming were derived from the DNA, and the V and J assignments and clone size from that table. Across this sample there are about 50,000 clones, with 75% to 90% seen only once. The ten most abundant clones make up approximately 5.3% of the sample.

The sequenced sample was blood, obtained after dendritic cell vaccination. The origin of this receptor is a human donor with glioblastoma. The chain employs TRBV10-3 and TRBJ2-1; 11 of the junction bases match TRBD2. CDR3 sequence: CATHGGTSGYNEQFF. The base sequence is TGTGCCACCCACGGAGGGACTAGCGGCTACAATGAGCAGTTCTTC.